This T cell receptor beta chain was captured by sequencing in a study of beta chain features in type 1 diabetes (dated by TCRdb to 2017 to 2018). About the full investigation: Mean age, gender distribution, total cell number and subset yield did not differ between patients and healthy donors. Across all samples, fewer than 110,000,000 sorted cells were examined, and cell number per subset correlated strongly with RNA yield. In the study, TCRB repertoires of sorted circulating CD4+ T cell subsets from recently diagnosed type 1 diabetes patients were compared with those of matched healthy donors. Regulatory and stem cell-like memory subsets were isolated from only 8 patients and about eight healthy donors, whereas naive and central memory subsets came from all 28 donors. Overall results and qualifications from the work: In all four CD4+ subsets, TCRB CDR3 length was moderately but significantly shorter in type 1 diabetes patients. Shorter templates might be favored by PCR, yet because patient and control samples were amplified and corrected together, any such skew would affect both groups equally. Because cDNA was sequenced instead of genomic DNA, activated cells with high expression could be over-represented, although the groups did not differ in activation or CD3 levels. HLA sub-analyses involved small numbers of individuals, so any influence of HLA type on TCRB rearrangement remained unresolved. Naive, central memory and regulatory TCRB repertoires appeared to be more similar among patients than among healthy donors. Fewer insertions and more nucleotide deletions at VDJ recombination sites were observed in patients with type 1 diabetes, implying thymic rearrangement abnormalities.

The entire isolated RNA was reverse transcribed using the High Capacity cDNA Reverse Transcription Kit, and thus expressed TCRB transcripts were sequenced. Deep immunoSEQ sequencing was applied to naive, central memory and regulatory T cell samples, giving an average of roughly 3.5 million total reads per sample. After sorted cells were lysed in RLT buffer, RNA was extracted with DNase-treated RNeasy Micro or Mini kits, with the choice depending on cell number. Each cell subset was processed on its own to prevent cross-contamination, while patient and healthy donor samples were processed together. Using the immunoSEQ multiplex PCR, TCRB sequences were amplified from cDNA into 87-bp fragments spanning the CDR3 region. Sequencing of the amplicons was done on the Illumina HiSeq platform. In the source study's methods: PCR bias was corrected computationally using synthetic template baselines, and reads within Hamming distance 2 were collapsed, with unmergeable singletons discarded. Reads were aligned against IMGT to assign V, D and J genes, CDR3 length and insertions or deletions at six rearrangement sites. Clonotype counts were normalized to sorted cell number within each subset before computing true diversity and Gini coefficients with the tcR R package. The overlap coefficient, calculated on TCRB nucleotide sequences, was used to quantify repertoire sharing. As a proxy for the pre-selection repertoire, out-of-frame TCRB sequences from naive cells were analyzed. In TCRdb, the immuneACCESS table is reduced to in-frame sequences with V and J assigned. These tables do not hold every clone; where another copy was compared, an unresolved V gene accounts for under half, and the others remain unexplained. That table is the source of V, J and clone size, and D and trimming were worked out from the DNA. The sample data list 600,000 to 750,000 clones, and about an eighth of these were observed just once. Clones ranked in the top ten supply 0.09% to 0.15% of the sample.

Trimming costs V 6 bases and J 4 bases, and their ends lie 10 bases apart. As encoded in the germline V gene, CDR1 is MDHEN while CDR2 is SYDVKM. From cysteine to phenylalanine, the CDR3 is 12 amino acids long. Of the read, only the CDR3 DNA is kept; its 36 bases are in frame from base 1. From each donor, a single peripheral blood sample of 95 to 150 mL on average was drawn into heparinised tubes. A BD FACSAria II and a panel including CD45RO, CCR7, CD25, CD127, CD95 and CD27 were used to sort naive, central memory, regulatory and stem cell-like memory CD4+ T cells. Every sorted population had a purity above 95%. PBMCs were isolated immediately by Lymphoprep density gradient centrifugation and stained directly without culture. So that batch effects would be minimized, each experiment stained and sorted samples in pairs, pairing one healthy donor with one patient. This clone came up a few times. Its antigen has not been determined. Qualities for individual bases were not recorded, and no much larger clone is one base off.

The sequencing input was naive CD4+ T cells from blood. The cell subset or site tag for this specimen amounts to: true naive CD4+ T cells. The sequence joins TRBV28 to TRBJ2-7; the D gene is not confidently resolved. This clonotype was obtained from a man aged 25 to 45 with type 1 diabetes. The nucleotide sequence is given as TGTGCCAGCAGACTTAAATTGTACGAGCAGTACTTC. It encodes CASRLKLYEQYF.